Shown below are 12 T cell receptor beta chains from a single sample sequenced in a study of shared clonotypes between healthy human individuals. Some clones are missing from TCRdb's copy, which holds only in-frame ones; the method was immunoSEQ multiplex PCR. The table includes fewer than 650,000 clones, over 60% detected once. The material sequenced was PBMCs. All receptors come from a woman between 40 and 50 years old in good health. Some clones in this sample may be carry-over from other donors' samples.

This clone was seen only once. V gene TRBV20-1 combines with J gene TRBJ2-7; TRBD1 or TRBD2 may be the D gene (5 bases each). The CDR3 has 11 amino acids. CDR1 and CDR2 from the germline V gene are DFQATT and SNEGSKA (reference sequence). V lost 8 bases, J lost 4 bases, and 12 bases lay in between. The CDR3 bases are TGCAGTACCCGGGGCGATTACGAGCAGTACTTC. Protein product: CSTRGDYEQYF.

This clone appeared a few times. The V gene is TRBV6-1, the J gene TRBJ2-2; 7 bases match TRBD1. J gave up 1 base and V 4 bases, and 6 bases lay outside the gene matches. The CDR3 is 16 residues long. Germline assignment: CDR1 MNHNS and CDR2 SASEGT. The CDR3 is CASSGAGTENTGELFF. For the CDR3, the DNA is TGTGCCAGCAGTGGAGCCGGGACAGAGAACACCGGGGAGCTGTTTTTT.

V and J are TRBV5-1 and TRBJ2-7, with D possibly matching TRBD1 (5 bases). Germline CDR1 SGHRS, CDR2 YFSETQ. The CDR3 consists of 14 residues. The germline V and J ends were trimmed by 0 bases and 3 bases, with 10 bases remaining between them. In nucleotides, the CDR3 is TGCGCCAGCAGCTTGGAGAGGACAAACTACGAGCAGTACTTC. Protein product: CASSLERTNYEQYF.

The chain uses TRBV11-3 and TRBJ2-2; 9 nucleotides agree with TRBD1. Per germline, CDR1 SGHNT and CDR2 YENEEA. The V segment lost 6 bases and the J segment 6 bases; nucleotides outside the gene matches: 8. The CDR3 runs to 15 residues. The CDR3 DNA reads as TGTGCCAGCAGTCAAAGACAGGGGGTCGCCGGGGAGCTGTTTTTT. It specifies CASSQRQGVAGELFF. The whole variable domain, filled in from reference TRBV11-3 and TRBJ2-2, reads EAGVVQSPRYKIIEKKQPVAFWCNPISGHNTLYWYLQNLGQGPELLIRYENEEAVDDSQLPKDRFSAERLKGVDSTLKIQPAELGDSAVYLCASSQRQGVAGELFFGEGSRLTVL.

As for this clone: An end of the junction does not agree with germline; a read error may underlie this. V usage is TRBV2 and J usage is TRBJ1-2; TRBD1 is a possible D gene (5 bases). Germline-derived CDR1 and CDR2 are SNHLY and FYNNEI. There are 13 residues in the CDR3. The CDR3 DNA is TGTGCCAGCAGTCCTGGCCTCCAAAGGGGTTTCGACTTC. Protein: CASSPGLQRGFDF.

The gene calls are TRBV27 and TRBJ2-7; 11 bases agree with TRBD1. Germline V CDR1 and CDR2: MNHEY, SMNVEV (reference sequence). The trim removed 6 bases at V and 7 bases at J, leaving 8 bases unmatched. There are 14 residues in the CDR3. CDR3 DNA sequence: TGTGCCAGCAGGCCGGGACAGGGGGTAGGGGAGCAGTACTTC. Its protein is CASRPGQGVGEQYF.

The chain uses TRBV5-1 and TRBJ1-4, with 7 bases aligning to TRBD1. The CDR3 spans 15 residues. V shed 4 bases, J shed 0 bases, and the junction held 3 bases outside the gene matches. Germline values: CDR1 SGHRS, CDR2 YFSETQ. The CDR3 region has the DNA TGCGCCAGCAGCAACACAGGGGCAACTAATGAAAAACTGTTTTTT. It codes for CASSNTGATNEKLFF.

This rearrangement joins TRBV28 to TRBJ2-3; TRBD1 or TRBD2 may be the D gene (6 bases each). Trimming shortened V by 6 bases and J by 5 bases, and 21 bases separated the two germline ends. Germline CDR1 is MDHEN and CDR2 is SYDVKM. The CDR3 is 16 residues long. CDR3 loop: CASSHQGIGGEDTQYF. The CDR3 DNA follows: TGTGCCAGCAGCCATCAGGGAATCGGGGGCGAAGATACGCAGTATTTT. Full variable domain (remainder filled in from reference TRBV28 and TRBJ2-3): DVKVTQSSRYLVKRTGEKVFLECVQDMDHENMFWYRQDPGLGLRLIYFSYDVKMKEKGDIPEGYSVSREKKERFSLILESASTNQTSMYLCASSHQGIGGEDTQYFGPGTRLTVL.

This clone was seen a handful of times. V and J are TRBV5-1 and TRBJ2-5; 7 bases map to TRBD2. Per germline, CDR1 SGHRS and CDR2 YFSETQ. V was clipped by 4 bases and J by 3 bases; unmatched bases: 15. The CDR3 spans 17 residues. The CDR3 bases are TGCGCCAGCAGCCCGAACCAGGGCGCAGCGGGAAAAGAGACCCAGTACTTC. Its protein product is CASSPNQGAAGKETQYF.

There are a few counts of this clone. This sequence joins TRBV5-1 and TRBJ1-3, with D tentatively TRBD1 (6 bases). Germline V gene data show CDR1 as SGHRS and CDR2 as YFSETQ. V lost 0 bases, J lost 4 bases, and 8 bases lay in between. The CDR3 contains 14 residues. This chain's CDR3 is CASSLGTAGNTIYF. The DNA of the CDR3 is TGCGCCAGCAGCTTGGGGACAGCGGGAAACACCATATATTTT.

This clone was seen once. This chain connects TRBV5-1 to TRBJ2-2; 9 nucleotides agree with TRBD2. Germline V gene sequence: CDR1 SGHRS, CDR2 YFSETQ. The V and J ends lost 3 bases and 6 bases, in that order; junction bases with no gene match: 6. The CDR3 runs 15 residues. CDR3 in amino acids: CASSSGLASPGELFF. The CDR3 DNA sequence: TGCGCCAGCAGCTCTGGACTAGCGAGTCCCGGGGAGCTGTTTTTT.

The V and J genes are TRBV10-3 and TRBJ2-7; TRBD1 matches at 8 bases. After removal of 7 bases from V and 4 bases from J, the junction contained 9 bases not matched to a gene. The CDR3 totals 14 residues. Germline values: CDR1 ENHRY, CDR2 SYGVKD. Written as DNA, the CDR3 is TGTGCCATCAACCCGGACAGGGTGGGTTACGAGCAGTACTTC. It is translated as CAINPDRVGYEQYF.